A single sample gave rise to the 10 T cell receptor beta chains below, sequenced in a study of CD4 and CD8 cells across lung adenocarcinoma regions. From the PCR reads, TCRdb called clonotypes with MiXCR, one entry per CDR3 protein. The table lists about 5,200 distinct CDR3 sequences, about 50% of them singletons, with roughly 21% in the top ten. The sequenced material came from CD4+ T cells from the margin of a lung tumor. These receptors were taken from a male donor with lung adenocarcinoma. The CD4 and CD8 labels of this study may be unreliable.

In regard to this clonotype: Sequence at one end of the junction differs from germline and may be a read error. The J gene is TRBJ2-4, the V gene TRBV7-2, with D tentatively TRBD1 or TRBD2 (6 bases each). The CDR3 spans 15 residues. CDR1 and CDR2 (germline): SGHTA, FQGNSA. CDR3 DNA: TGTGCCAGCAGCGGGGGGCAGAGCGCCAAAAACAATCAGTACTTC. This codes for CASSGGQSAKNNQYF. Variable domain in full (rest from reference TRBV7-2 and TRBJ2-4): GAGVSQSPSNKVTEKGKDVELRCDPISGHTALYWYRQSLGQGLEFLIYFQGNSAPDKSGLPSDRFSAERTGGSVSTLTIQRTQQEDSAVYLCASSGGQSAKNNQYFGAGTRLSVL.

About this clonotype: The germline gene is not matched at one end of the junction; a read error may be the cause. The chain recombines TRBV6-1 with TRBJ2-4, with a possible D match to TRBD1 (6 bases). The CDR3 is 15 amino acids. Germline values: CDR1 MNHNS, CDR2 SASEGT. The CDR3 coding sequence is TGTGCCAGCATCGAGGTTCGAGGGGACAAAAACACTCAGTACTTC. Amino acids: CASIEVRGDKNTQYF.

Comments on this clonotype: Germline is not matched at one junction end, which may reflect a read error. CDR3 nucleotides: TGTGCCCACGGTTCCAACACCGGGGAGCTGTATTTT. Residues: CAHGSNTGELYF. This chain connects TRBV10-3 to TRBJ2-2, with D maybe TRBD2 (5 bases). CDR3 length: 12 amino acids. Germline V gene lookup returns CDR1 ENHRY and CDR2 SYGVKD.

The rearrangement links TRBV6-5 to TRBJ2-1; TRBD2 might be the D (6 bases). The DNA end lines up better with TRBJ2-7; the J call may be wrong. Germline CDR1 reads MNHEY; CDR2 reads SVGAGI. This CDR3 region has 14 residues. As DNA, the CDR3 is TGTGCCAGCAGTTTAGTGGGAGGCGGGTACGAGCAGTACTTC. Protein product: CASSLVGGGYEQYF.

V gene TRBV27 combines with J gene TRBJ1-1; possible D gene TRBD1, 6 bases. The CDR3 contains 14 residues. The V gene's germline CDR1 is MNHEY and CDR2 SMNVEV (reference sequence). Trimming pared 6 bases from V and 4 bases from J, leaving 15 bases between. The CDR3 loop is CASRSIQGGTEAFF. Here the CDR3 DNA reads TGTGCCAGCAGGTCAATACAGGGTGGCACTGAAGCTTTCTTT.

This clonotype counts as medium-sized. The chain recombines TRBV6-4 with TRBJ2-3, with 7 bases aligning to TRBD2. Losses at the gene ends were 6 bases for V and 0 bases for J; bases not matched to a gene: 6. This CDR3 has 15 amino acids. Per the germline V gene, CDR1 is MRHNA and CDR2 is SNTAGT. CDR3: CASSLRAGSTDTQYF. The CDR3 DNA sequence: TGTGCCAGCAGCCTGAGAGCGGGGAGCACAGATACGCAGTATTTT.

The chain couples TRBV6-1 to TRBJ1-5; 7 nucleotides agree with TRBD1. V gave up 8 bases and J gave up 1 base; unmatched junction bases: 5. The CDR3 spans 14 residues. Germline V CDR1 and CDR2: MNHNS, SASEGT. The chain's CDR3 is CASRQGGSNQPQHF. The CDR3 DNA reads as TGTGCCAGCCGCCAGGGGGGGAGCAATCAGCCCCAGCATTTT.

The chain carries TRBV14 and TRBJ2-1; no clear D. Germline CDR1 reads SGHDN; CDR2 reads FVKESK. This CDR3 region has 15 residues. The V gene lost 4 bases and the J gene lost 3 bases, with 13 bases spanning the gap. The CDR3 DNA is TGTGCCAGCAGCCCCCTCGGTTTCGGCTACAATGAGCAGTTCTTC. As protein: CASSPLGFGYNEQFF.

The chain uses TRBV6-5 and TRBJ2-3; TRBD1 is a possible D gene (6 bases). Trimming took 6 bases from V and 11 from J, leaving 24 bases between them. Germline CDR1 reads MNHEY; CDR2 reads SVGAGI. This CDR3 region has 15 residues. CDR3 loop: CASRLQSVSPGEQYF. CDR3 nucleotide sequence: TGTGCCAGCAGACTCCAGTCCGTGAGCCCAGGGGAGCAGTATTTT.

This clonotype was counted a few times. The chain has TRBV11-3 and TRBJ2-1; D is possibly TRBD1 or TRBD2 (5 bases each). CDR1 and CDR2 from the germline V gene are SGHNT and YENEEA. The CDR3 is made up of 13 amino acids. The germline V and J ends were trimmed by 4 bases and 5 bases, with 9 bases remaining between them. The DNA of the CDR3 is TGTGCCAGCAGCTCGGGACGGAACAATGAGCAGTTCTTC. Its translation is CASSSGRNNEQFF.